This T cell receptor (beta chain) was sequenced for a study of cytomegalovirus exposure and HLA in healthy donors. The V gene's germline CDR1 is SEHNR and CDR2 FQNEAQ (reference sequence). Trimming shortened V by 2 bases and J by 5 bases, and 9 bases separated the two germline ends. The CDR3 runs 13 residues. Healthy bone marrow donors supplied every sample. Worth noting for this clone: Its specificity is unknown.

General study points: CMV antigen specificity of a few CMV-associated chains was confirmed in vitro. Cytomegalovirus-associated status was assigned to about 150 TCR beta chains. The authors later linked a missense DCLRE1C variant to TCR beta V- and J-gene trimming.

A multiplex PCR was run with 60 Vbeta primers and 13 Jbeta primers. Generated by immunoSEQ multiplex PCR, the TCRdb table keeps only in-frame clones and is missing some. This table holds 150,000 or so clones, more than 60% found once. The sequence derives from a man younger than 40 in good health and CMV-seropositive. The gene calls are TRBV7-9 and TRBJ2-5; D unresolved. What was sequenced was PBMCs. This CDR3 reads CASSLNSKETQYF. The CDR3 coding sequence is TGTGCCAGCAGCTTAAACTCTAAGGAGACCCAGTACTTC.